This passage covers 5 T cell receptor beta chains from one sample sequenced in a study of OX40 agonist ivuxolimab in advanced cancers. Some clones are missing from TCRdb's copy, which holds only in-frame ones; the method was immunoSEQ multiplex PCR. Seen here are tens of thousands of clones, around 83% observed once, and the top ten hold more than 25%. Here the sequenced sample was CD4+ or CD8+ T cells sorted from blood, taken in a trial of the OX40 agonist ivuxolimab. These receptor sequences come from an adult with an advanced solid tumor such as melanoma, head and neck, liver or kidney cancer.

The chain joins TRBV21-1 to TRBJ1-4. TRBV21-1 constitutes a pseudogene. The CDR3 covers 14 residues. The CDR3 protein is CASSKEHRLGGLFF. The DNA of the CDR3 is TGTGCCAGCAGCAAAGAACACAGGCTGGGGGGACTGTTTTTT.

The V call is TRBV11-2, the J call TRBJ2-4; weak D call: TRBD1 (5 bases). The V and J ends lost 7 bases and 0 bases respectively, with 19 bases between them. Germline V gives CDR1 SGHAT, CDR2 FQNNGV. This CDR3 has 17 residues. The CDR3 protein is CASNRLQGSLAKNIQYF. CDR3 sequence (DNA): TGTGCCAGCAATCGGCTCCAGGGCTCCCTAGCCAAAAACATTCAGTACTTC.

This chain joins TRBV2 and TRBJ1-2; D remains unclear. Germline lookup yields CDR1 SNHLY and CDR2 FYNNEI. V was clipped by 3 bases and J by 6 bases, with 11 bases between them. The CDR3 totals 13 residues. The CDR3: CASSEVRTDGYTF. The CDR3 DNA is TGTGCCAGCAGTGAGGTCAGAACAGATGGCTACACCTTC.

Written as DNA, the CDR3 is TGTGCCAGCAGTGAAGGGTTGGGGGAGAGCTACGAGCAGTACTTC. It codes for CASSEGLGESYEQYF. The chain links TRBV25-1 to TRBJ2-7, with D perhaps given as TRBD1 or TRBD2 (5 bases each). Per the germline V gene, CDR1 is MGHDK and CDR2 is SYGVNS. V was shortened by 2 bases and J by 3 bases, with 14 bases between the two germline ends. The CDR3 runs to 15 residues.

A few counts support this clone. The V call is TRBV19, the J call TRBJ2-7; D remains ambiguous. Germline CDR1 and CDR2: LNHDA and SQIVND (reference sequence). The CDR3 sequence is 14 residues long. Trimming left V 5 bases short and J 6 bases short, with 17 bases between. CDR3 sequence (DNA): TGTGCCAGTAGTGGCGCCCCAGATTATGGCGAGCAGTACTTC. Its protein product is CASSGAPDYGEQYF. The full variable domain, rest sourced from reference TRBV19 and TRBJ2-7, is DGGITQSPKYLFRKEGQNVTLSCEQNLNHDAMYWYRQDPGQGLRLIYYSQIVNDFQKGDIAEGYSVSREKKESFPLTVTSAQKNPTAFYLCASSGAPDYGEQYFGPGTRLTVT.